The rows below give T cell receptor beta chains drawn from one sample of a study of T cell repertoires in cytomegalovirus infection. MiXCR, applied by TCRdb to the reads, yields one record per CDR3 protein. The sample lists about 890,000 distinct CDR3 sequences, 31% occurring once. These receptors' targets are unknown. The specimen was cultured CD8+ T cells from PBMCs, collected from culture after CMV antigen stimulation. All receptors come from a human donor in good health (CMV status not recorded). Some clones in this sample may be carry-over from other donors' samples. Both conserved end residues are part of each CDR3. D genes are given only for firm matches. Clone size is shown for a subset of rows, as once, few, many or a class of expanded clone.

v_gene: TRBV7-6; j_gene: TRBJ2-3; d_gene: TRBD2; abundance: -; CDR3nt: TGTGCCAGCAGCGAACCACTAGCGAGCACAGGTACGCAGTATTTT; CDR3aa: CASSEPLASTGTQYF
v_gene: TRBV19; j_gene: TRBJ2-6; d_gene: TRBD1; abundance: -; CDR3nt: TGTGCCAGTAGTACCTCTCTGACAGGGGATCCTACTGGGGCCAACGTCCTGACTTTC; CDR3aa: CASSTSLTGDPTGANVLTF
v_gene: TRBV27; j_gene: TRBJ2-1; d_gene: -; abundance: -; CDR3nt: TGTGCCAGCAGTTTACCCGGCAGGGCGAATGAGCAGTTCTTC; CDR3aa: CASSLPGRANEQFF
v_gene: TRBV7-9; j_gene: TRBJ1-1; d_gene: -; abundance: -; CDR3nt: TGTGCCAGCAGCTCCGGGGGGGTCATGAACACTGAAGCTTTCTTT; CDR3aa: CASSSGGVMNTEAFF
v_gene: TRBV7-9; j_gene: TRBJ2-2; d_gene: -; abundance: -; CDR3nt: TGTGCCAGCATACTTGGGACCGGGGAGCTGTTTTTT; CDR3aa: CASILGTGELFF
v_gene: TRBV6-6; j_gene: TRBJ1-1; d_gene: -; abundance: few; CDR3nt: TGTGCCAGCAGTGAATGGGTTCAGGCCTCCTTGGACACTGAAGCTTTCTTT; CDR3aa: CASSEWVQASLDTEAFF
v_gene: TRBV6-6; j_gene: TRBJ1-4; d_gene: -; abundance: few; CDR3nt: TGTGCCAGCAGTCTGACAAGCCTAGCGGAAAAACTGTTTTTT; CDR3aa: CASSLTSLAEKLFF
v_gene: TRBV20-1; j_gene: TRBJ2-3; d_gene: TRBD2; abundance: -; CDR3nt: TGCAGTGCTAGGGGTAGCGGGGGGAGCACAGATACGCAGTATTTT; CDR3aa: CSARGSGGSTDTQYF
v_gene: TRBV25-1; j_gene: TRBJ2-1; d_gene: TRBD1; abundance: few; CDR3nt: TGTGCCAGCAGTGACTGGGACAGGGGAGGGGATGAGCAGTTCTTC; CDR3aa: CASSDWDRGGDEQFF
v_gene: TRBV6-1; j_gene: TRBJ1-6; d_gene: -; abundance: few; CDR3nt: TGTGCCACCTCCCTGGATGTCTATAATTCACCCCTCCACTTT; CDR3aa: CATSLDVYNSPLHF
v_gene: TRBV6-8; j_gene: TRBJ2-1; d_gene: TRBD2; abundance: -; CDR3nt: TGTGCCAGCGGGCCCAGTGCGGGGACTAATAACAATGAGCAGTTCTTC; CDR3aa: CASGPSAGTNNNEQFF
v_gene: TRBV5-6; j_gene: TRBJ2-2; d_gene: -; abundance: -; CDR3nt: TGTGCCAGCAGCTTTCTCTCGCGGGGGAACACCGGGGAGCTGTTTTTT; CDR3aa: CASSFLSRGNTGELFF
v_gene: TRBV19; j_gene: TRBJ2-5; d_gene: TRBD2; abundance: few; CDR3nt: TGTGCCAGTAGTACCCGATTAGCGGGGGCAAACCAAGAGACCCAGTACTTC; CDR3aa: CASSTRLAGANQETQYF
v_gene: TRBV6-5; j_gene: TRBJ2-1; d_gene: TRBD1; abundance: -; CDR3nt: TGTGCCAGCAGGGCGACGCGGGACAGGTACAATGAGCAGTTCTTC; CDR3aa: CASRATRDRYNEQFF
v_gene: TRBV4-1; j_gene: TRBJ2-1; d_gene: -; abundance: -; CDR3nt: TGCGCCAGCATGGGTAGCAATGAGCAGTTCTTC; CDR3aa: CASMGSNEQFF
v_gene: TRBV20-1; j_gene: TRBJ1-1; d_gene: -; abundance: -; CDR3nt: TGCAGTGCTAGGGACGGCTATGAAGCTTTCTTT; CDR3aa: CSARDGYEAFF
v_gene: TRBV19; j_gene: TRBJ1-2; d_gene: -; abundance: -; CDR3nt: TGTGCCAGTAGTGACTTTCACTATGGCTACACCTTC; CDR3aa: CASSDFHYGYTF
v_gene: TRBV5-4; j_gene: TRBJ2-3; d_gene: -; abundance: -; CDR3nt: TGTGCCAGCAGCTTGAGGCAGGGACCGGATACGCAGTATTTT; CDR3aa: CASSLRQGPDTQYF
v_gene: TRBV7-9; j_gene: TRBJ1-1; d_gene: -; abundance: few; CDR3nt: TGTGCCAGCACGGGTCCAGGCACTGAAGCTTTCTTT; CDR3aa: CASTGPGTEAFF
v_gene: TRBV7-2; j_gene: TRBJ2-3; d_gene: TRBD2; abundance: many; CDR3nt: TGTGCCAGCAGCGTACGACTAGCGGGGGGGCCCACAGATACGCAGTATTTT; CDR3aa: CASSVRLAGGPTDTQYF
v_gene: TRBV7-9; j_gene: TRBJ2-1; d_gene: -; abundance: once; CDR3nt: TGTGCCGGCAGCCATGGGGGGCTAAACAATGAGCAGTTCTTC; CDR3aa: CAGSHGGLNNEQFF
v_gene: TRBV9; j_gene: TRBJ2-7; d_gene: TRBD1; abundance: -; CDR3nt: TGTGCCAGCAGCGCCCTACCGGGACAGGGCGCCTACGAGCAGTACTTC; CDR3aa: CASSALPGQGAYEQYF
v_gene: TRBV19; j_gene: TRBJ1-3; d_gene: -; abundance: -; CDR3nt: TGTGCCAGTATTTCCCGGACAGAGGACCCTCCGGCTGGAAACACCATATATTTT; CDR3aa: CASISRTEDPPAGNTIYF
v_gene: TRBV9; j_gene: TRBJ1-1; d_gene: TRBD1; abundance: few; CDR3nt: TGTGCCAGCAGCGCCGGACAGGGTGGAGTGACTGAAGCTTTCTTT; CDR3aa: CASSAGQGGVTEAFF
v_gene: TRBV6-5; j_gene: TRBJ1-3; d_gene: -; abundance: few; CDR3nt: TGTGCCAGGATATACTCAGGCGCTGGAAACACCATATATTTT; CDR3aa: CARIYSGAGNTIYF
v_gene: TRBV5-1; j_gene: TRBJ1-3; d_gene: -; abundance: few; CDR3nt: TGCGCCAGCAGCAATACAGATCATGGAAACACCATATATTTT; CDR3aa: CASSNTDHGNTIYF
v_gene: TRBV12-3/TRBV12-4; j_gene: TRBJ2-2; d_gene: TRBD1; abundance: few; CDR3nt: TGTGCCAGCAGTCCCGAAAACAGGGGTGGCGGGGAGCTGTTTTTT; CDR3aa: CASSPENRGGGELFF
v_gene: TRBV5-8; j_gene: TRBJ2-1; d_gene: -; abundance: once; CDR3nt: TGTGCCAGCCACCCCGGGCGACGCAATGAGCAGTTCTTC; CDR3aa: CASHPGRRNEQFF
v_gene: TRBV2; j_gene: TRBJ1-2; d_gene: TRBD1; abundance: few; CDR3nt: TGTGCCAGCAGAAGCCAGGGGGCGGCAATCTATGGCTACACCTTC; CDR3aa: CASRSQGAAIYGYTF
v_gene: TRBV10-2; j_gene: TRBJ1-3; d_gene: -; abundance: -; CDR3nt: TGCGCCAGCTGGGACGCTTTATCTGGAAACACCATATATTTT; CDR3aa: CASWDALSGNTIYF
v_gene: TRBV19; j_gene: TRBJ2-2; d_gene: TRBD2; abundance: many; CDR3nt: TGTGCCAGTAGTTGGGGGGGCACCGGGGAGCTGTTTTTT; CDR3aa: CASSWGGTGELFF
v_gene: TRBV7-9; j_gene: TRBJ1-3; d_gene: TRBD1; abundance: -; CDR3nt: TGTGCCAGCAGCTCGAAACAGGGGTCGTTTGGAAACACCATATATTTT; CDR3aa: CASSSKQGSFGNTIYF
v_gene: TRBV10-3; j_gene: TRBJ2-3; d_gene: TRBD2; abundance: -; CDR3nt: TGTGCCATCAGTGAGACTAGCGGAAGGTATACAGATACGCAGTATTTT; CDR3aa: CAISETSGRYTDTQYF
v_gene: TRBV6-5; j_gene: TRBJ2-1; d_gene: -; abundance: -; CDR3nt: TGTGCCAGCAGTTACTCGGGGCAGTTCAATGAGCAGTTCTTC; CDR3aa: CASSYSGQFNEQFF
v_gene: TRBV7-8; j_gene: TRBJ1-4; d_gene: -; abundance: many; CDR3nt: TGTGCCAGCAGCTCGGTGACAGGCCCGGACAAACTGTTTTTT; CDR3aa: CASSSVTGPDKLFF
v_gene: TRBV4-1; j_gene: TRBJ1-3; d_gene: -; abundance: many; CDR3nt: TGCGCCAGCAGCCAAGAAGGGGGGGCTCCAGGACCTGGAAACACCATATATTTT; CDR3aa: CASSQEGGAPGPGNTIYF
v_gene: TRBV7-2; j_gene: TRBJ2-3; d_gene: -; abundance: -; CDR3nt: TGTGCCAGCAGCCCGTGGGCCTACACAGATACGCAGTATTTT; CDR3aa: CASSPWAYTDTQYF
v_gene: TRBV12-5; j_gene: TRBJ2-1; d_gene: TRBD2; abundance: few; CDR3nt: TGTGCTAGTGGTTTGGTACCCCTAGCGGGGGGGCTAAAGAGGCAGTTCTTC; CDR3aa: CASGLVPLAGGLKRQFF
v_gene: TRBV27; j_gene: TRBJ2-1; d_gene: -; abundance: few; CDR3nt: TGTGCCAGCCGCGCTACACTGCGCTCCTACAATGAGCAGTTCTTC; CDR3aa: CASRATLRSYNEQFF
v_gene: TRBV12-3/TRBV12-4; j_gene: TRBJ2-1; d_gene: TRBD2; abundance: -; CDR3nt: TGTGCCAGCAGCCAAACTAGCGGGGGGCACAATGAGCAGTTCTTC; CDR3aa: CASSQTSGGHNEQFF
v_gene: TRBV27; j_gene: TRBJ1-1; d_gene: -; abundance: -; CDR3nt: TGTGCCAGCAGTGAGGGGGGTTTTGGCACTGAAGCTTTCTTT; CDR3aa: CASSEGGFGTEAFF
v_gene: TRBV7-9; j_gene: TRBJ2-2; d_gene: -; abundance: few; CDR3nt: TGTGCCAGCAGCTTAGAGGGTTTCGGGGAGCTGTTTTTT; CDR3aa: CASSLEGFGELFF
v_gene: TRBV7-9; j_gene: TRBJ1-6; d_gene: -; abundance: many; CDR3nt: TGTGCCAGCAGCGACCAGGGGATAAATTCACCCCTCCACTTT; CDR3aa: CASSDQGINSPLHF
v_gene: TRBV7-2; j_gene: TRBJ2-7; d_gene: TRBD1; abundance: few; CDR3nt: TGTGCCAGCAGCTCACGGCGGGACAGGACCTACGAGCAGTACTTC; CDR3aa: CASSSRRDRTYEQYF
v_gene: TRBV7-3; j_gene: TRBJ1-1; d_gene: -; abundance: -; CDR3nt: TGTGCCAGCAGCCTATCGGGGTTTGGATCTGAAGCTTTCTTT; CDR3aa: CASSLSGFGSEAFF
v_gene: TRBV12-3/TRBV12-4; j_gene: TRBJ2-1; d_gene: TRBD2; abundance: few; CDR3nt: TGTGCCAGCAGTGCGACTAGCGGGGGGGCCGATGAGCAGTTCTTC; CDR3aa: CASSATSGGADEQFF
v_gene: TRBV20-1; j_gene: TRBJ2-3; d_gene: TRBD2; abundance: -; CDR3nt: TGCAGTGCTAGAGATGGAGTAGTTGGACTAGCGGGGCTTGGAACAGATACGCAGTATTTT; CDR3aa: CSARDGVVGLAGLGTDTQYF
v_gene: TRBV7-9; j_gene: TRBJ1-3; d_gene: -; abundance: few; CDR3nt: TGTGCCAGCAGCCCGACCTACGGGGCTGTAGGAAACACCATATATTTT; CDR3aa: CASSPTYGAVGNTIYF
v_gene: TRBV5-5; j_gene: TRBJ1-2; d_gene: TRBD1; abundance: -; CDR3nt: TGTGCCAGCGGCTTGGAGAAATCGAAAAATACAGGGGGTTCATATGGCTACACCTTC; CDR3aa: CASGLEKSKNTGGSYGYTF
v_gene: TRBV29-1; j_gene: TRBJ2-2; d_gene: TRBD2; abundance: few; CDR3nt: TGCAGCGTTGAGACACAAGGACTAGCCGCCGGGGAGCTGTTTTTT; CDR3aa: CSVETQGLAAGELFF
v_gene: TRBV29-1; j_gene: TRBJ1-2; d_gene: -; abundance: few; CDR3nt: TGCAGCGTTGACGCAGGGTACTATGGCTACACCTTC; CDR3aa: CSVDAGYYGYTF
v_gene: TRBV27; j_gene: TRBJ2-2; d_gene: -; abundance: -; CDR3nt: TGTGCCAGCGGGGACAGCGGGTTGGCGGGGGAGCTGTTTTTT; CDR3aa: CASGDSGLAGELFF
v_gene: TRBV27; j_gene: TRBJ2-7; d_gene: -; abundance: -; CDR3nt: TGTGCCAGCAGTTTAGGTGGAACTAAGTACGAGCAGTACTTC; CDR3aa: CASSLGGTKYEQYF
v_gene: TRBV4-3; j_gene: TRBJ2-1; d_gene: TRBD1; abundance: few; CDR3nt: TGCGCCAGCAGCCAAGGACAGGGAAGCTATGAGCAGTTCTTC; CDR3aa: CASSQGQGSYEQFF
v_gene: TRBV7-9; j_gene: TRBJ2-2; d_gene: TRBD1; abundance: -; CDR3nt: TGTGCCAGCAGCTCGTACAGGGGTGGCCCCGGGGAGCTGTTTTTT; CDR3aa: CASSSYRGGPGELFF
v_gene: TRBV9; j_gene: TRBJ2-3; d_gene: TRBD1; abundance: -; CDR3nt: TGTGCCAGCAGCGTCTCCCGGACAGGGGAGGAAACAGATACGCAGTATTTT; CDR3aa: CASSVSRTGEETDTQYF
v_gene: TRBV7-2; j_gene: TRBJ1-1; d_gene: TRBD1; abundance: many; CDR3nt: TGTGCCAGCAGCTTGTGGGACAGGGGGCGCTGGGACACTGAAGCTTTCTTT; CDR3aa: CASSLWDRGRWDTEAFF
v_gene: TRBV7-9; j_gene: TRBJ2-5; d_gene: -; abundance: few; CDR3nt: TGTGCCAGCAGCTTGGCCCAGGGTTACCAAGAGACCCAGTACTTC; CDR3aa: CASSLAQGYQETQYF
v_gene: TRBV6-6; j_gene: TRBJ2-1; d_gene: -; abundance: -; CDR3nt: TGTGCCAGCAGCCTCGGTTTACCCGGGACTCCACCCTACAATGAGCAGTTCTTC; CDR3aa: CASSLGLPGTPPYNEQFF